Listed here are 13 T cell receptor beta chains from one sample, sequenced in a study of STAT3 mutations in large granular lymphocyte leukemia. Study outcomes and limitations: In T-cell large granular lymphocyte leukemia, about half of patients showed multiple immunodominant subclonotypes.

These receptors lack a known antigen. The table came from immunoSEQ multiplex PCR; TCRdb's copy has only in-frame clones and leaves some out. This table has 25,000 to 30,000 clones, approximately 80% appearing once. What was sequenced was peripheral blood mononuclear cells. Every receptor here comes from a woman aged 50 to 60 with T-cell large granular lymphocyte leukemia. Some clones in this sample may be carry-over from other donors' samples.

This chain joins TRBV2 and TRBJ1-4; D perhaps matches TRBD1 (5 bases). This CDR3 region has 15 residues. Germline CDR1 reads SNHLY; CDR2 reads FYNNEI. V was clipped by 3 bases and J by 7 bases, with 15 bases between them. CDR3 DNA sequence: TGTGCCAGCAGTGAGGGTTCCCAGGGTGGTGAAAAACTGTTTTTT. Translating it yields CASSEGSQGGEKLFF.

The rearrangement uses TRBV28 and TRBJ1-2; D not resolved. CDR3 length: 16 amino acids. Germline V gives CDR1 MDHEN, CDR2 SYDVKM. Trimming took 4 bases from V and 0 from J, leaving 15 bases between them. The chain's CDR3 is CASSSPGWRANYGYTF. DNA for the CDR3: TGTGCCAGCAGTTCCCCCGGTTGGCGAGCTAACTATGGCTACACCTTC.

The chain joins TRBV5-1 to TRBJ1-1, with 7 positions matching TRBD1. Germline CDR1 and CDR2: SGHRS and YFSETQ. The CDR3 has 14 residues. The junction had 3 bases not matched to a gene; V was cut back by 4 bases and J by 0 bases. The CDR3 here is CASSQTGMNTEAFF. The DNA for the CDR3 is TGCGCCAGCAGCCAGACAGGGATGAACACTGAAGCTTTCTTT.

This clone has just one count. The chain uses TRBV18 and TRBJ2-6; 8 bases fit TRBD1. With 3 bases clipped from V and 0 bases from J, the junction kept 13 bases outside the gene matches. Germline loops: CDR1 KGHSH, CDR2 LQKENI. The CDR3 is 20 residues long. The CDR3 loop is CASSPTIGTGIRSGANVLTF. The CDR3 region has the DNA TGTGCCAGCTCACCTACTATCGGGACAGGAATACGCTCTGGGGCCAACGTCCTGACTTTC.

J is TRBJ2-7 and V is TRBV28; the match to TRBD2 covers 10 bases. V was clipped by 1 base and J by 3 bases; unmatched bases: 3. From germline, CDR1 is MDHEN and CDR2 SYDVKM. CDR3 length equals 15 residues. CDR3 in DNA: TGTGCCAGCAGTTTATATGCTAGCGGGGGCTACGAGCAGTACTTC. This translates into CASSLYASGGYEQYF.

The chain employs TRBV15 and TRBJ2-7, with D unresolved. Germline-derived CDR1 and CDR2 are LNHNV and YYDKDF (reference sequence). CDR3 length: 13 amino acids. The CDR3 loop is CATSRDNWENPLV. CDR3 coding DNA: TGTGCCACCAGCAGAGATAATTGGGAAAACCCTCTGGTC.

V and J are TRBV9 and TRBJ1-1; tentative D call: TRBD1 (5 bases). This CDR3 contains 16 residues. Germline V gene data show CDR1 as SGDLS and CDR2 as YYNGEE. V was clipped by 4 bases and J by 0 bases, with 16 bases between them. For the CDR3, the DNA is TGTGCCAGCAGCCGAGGCGACAGCTACATGAACACTGAAGCTTTCTTT. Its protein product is CASSRGDSYMNTEAFF.

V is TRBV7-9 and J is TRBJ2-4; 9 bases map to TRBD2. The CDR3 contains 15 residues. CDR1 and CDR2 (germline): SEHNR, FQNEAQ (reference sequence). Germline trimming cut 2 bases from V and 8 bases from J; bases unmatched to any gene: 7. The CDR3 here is CASSLQLAGRDIQYF. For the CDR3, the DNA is TGTGCCAGCAGCTTACAACTAGCGGGTAGGGACATTCAGTACTTC. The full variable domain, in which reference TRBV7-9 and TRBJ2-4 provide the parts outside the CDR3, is DTGVSQNPRHKITKRGQNVTFRCDPISEHNRLYWYRQTLGQGPEFLTYFQNEAQLEKSRLLSDRFSAERPKGSFSTLEIQRTEQGDSAMYLCASSLQLAGRDIQYFGAGTRLSVL.

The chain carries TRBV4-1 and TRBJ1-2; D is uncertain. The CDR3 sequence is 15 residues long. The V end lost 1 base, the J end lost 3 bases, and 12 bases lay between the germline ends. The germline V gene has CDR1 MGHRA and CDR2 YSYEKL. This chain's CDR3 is CASSQAEQRHYGYTF. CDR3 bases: TGCGCCAGCAGCCAAGCCGAACAGAGGCACTATGGCTACACCTTC.

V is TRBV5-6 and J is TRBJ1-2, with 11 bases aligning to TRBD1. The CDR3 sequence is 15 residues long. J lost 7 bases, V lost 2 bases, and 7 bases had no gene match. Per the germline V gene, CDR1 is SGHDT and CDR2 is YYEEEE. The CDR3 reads CASSFRDRGSGGYTF. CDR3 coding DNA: TGTGCCAGCAGCTTCCGGGACAGGGGGTCCGGTGGCTACACCTTC.

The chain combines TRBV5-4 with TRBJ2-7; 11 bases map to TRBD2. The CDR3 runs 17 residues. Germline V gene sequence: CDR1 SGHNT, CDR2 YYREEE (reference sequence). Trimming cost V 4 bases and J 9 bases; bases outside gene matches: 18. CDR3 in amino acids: CASSKSSTSGSRGGQYF. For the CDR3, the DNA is TGTGCCAGCAGCAAATCCTCCACTAGCGGGAGTCGGGGAGGGCAGTACTTC.

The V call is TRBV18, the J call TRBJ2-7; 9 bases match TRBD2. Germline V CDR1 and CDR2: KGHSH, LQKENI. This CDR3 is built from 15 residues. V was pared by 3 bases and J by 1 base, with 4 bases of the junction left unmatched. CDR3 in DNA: TGTGCCAGCTCACCGGGGACTAGCCGATCCTACGAGCAGTACTTC. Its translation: CASSPGTSRSYEQYF.

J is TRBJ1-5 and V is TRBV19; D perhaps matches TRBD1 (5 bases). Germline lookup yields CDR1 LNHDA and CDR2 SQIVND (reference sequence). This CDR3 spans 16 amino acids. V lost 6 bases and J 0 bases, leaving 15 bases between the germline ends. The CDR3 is CASSYRGDHSNQPQHF. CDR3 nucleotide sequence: TGTGCCAGTAGCTACCGGGGGGATCATAGCAATCAGCCCCAGCATTTT.